This TCR beta chain was captured in a study of cytomegalovirus exposure and HLA in healthy donors. Study-wide findings and caveats: Published work reported that the classifier diagnosed cytomegalovirus status with high specificity and sensitivity. Three CMV-associated chains were confirmed in vitro to be specific for CMV antigens.

The donors were members of the approximately 120-subject validation cohort (separate from the roughly 660-subject first cohort). As regards this clone: The antigen remains undetermined.

Profiled with immunoSEQ multiplex PCR; TCRdb holds only in-frame clones, not every one. This sample has approximately 82,000 clones; 95% occur once, and the top ten carry 0.69%. The CDR3 loop spans 16 amino acids. The germline gives CDR1 MGHRA, CDR2 YSYEKL. Trimming cost V 0 bases and J 3 bases, with 15 bases left between them. The sequence was obtained from a woman between 18 and 29 years old in good health and CMV-seronegative. Sequencing was done on a sample of PBMCs. J is TRBJ2-7 and V is TRBV4-1; TRBD2 might be the D (6 bases). The CDR3 DNA sequence: TGCGCCAGCAGCCAAGATCTATCACTAGCTCTCTACGAGCAGTACTTC. It codes for CASSQDLSLALYEQYF.